The 3 T cell receptor beta chains below all came from one sample that was sequenced in a study of blood T cell repertoires in COVID-19. Generated by immunoSEQ multiplex PCR, the TCRdb table keeps only in-frame clones and is missing some. The table includes about 180,000 clones, 70% to 90% detected once. The sequenced material came from peripheral blood. These receptor sequences come from a man in his sixties or seventies with active or convalescent COVID-19.

The chain employs TRBV7-9 and TRBJ1-1; D possibly corresponds to TRBD1 (6 bases). The germline CDR1 and CDR2 sequences are SEHNR and FQNEAQ (reference sequence). V was clipped by 8 bases and J by 1 base, with 8 bases between them. The CDR3 totals 12 residues. The DNA of the CDR3 is TGTGCCAGCGTGGGACAGAACACTGAAGCTTTCTTT. This translates into CASVGQNTEAFF.

The J gene is TRBJ1-5, the V gene TRBV6-4; no definite D call. V was clipped by 0 bases and J by 2 bases, with 8 bases between them. CDR3 size: 15 residues. CDR1 and CDR2 (germline): MRHNA, SNTAGT. For the CDR3, the DNA is TGTGCCAGCAGTGACTCGCCGGAGGGCAATCAGCCCCAGCATTTT. It translates to CASSDSPEGNQPQHF.

The chain combines TRBV7-9 with TRBJ1-2, with 9 bases identical to TRBD1. Germline CDR1 reads SEHNR; CDR2 reads FQNEAQ (reference sequence). There are 15 residues in the CDR3. Trimming took 5 bases from V and 2 from J; bases not matched to a gene: 6. CDR3 sequence reads: CASSPHDRGNYGYTF. The CDR3 nucleotides read TGTGCCAGCAGCCCCCACGACAGGGGGAACTATGGCTACACCTTC.